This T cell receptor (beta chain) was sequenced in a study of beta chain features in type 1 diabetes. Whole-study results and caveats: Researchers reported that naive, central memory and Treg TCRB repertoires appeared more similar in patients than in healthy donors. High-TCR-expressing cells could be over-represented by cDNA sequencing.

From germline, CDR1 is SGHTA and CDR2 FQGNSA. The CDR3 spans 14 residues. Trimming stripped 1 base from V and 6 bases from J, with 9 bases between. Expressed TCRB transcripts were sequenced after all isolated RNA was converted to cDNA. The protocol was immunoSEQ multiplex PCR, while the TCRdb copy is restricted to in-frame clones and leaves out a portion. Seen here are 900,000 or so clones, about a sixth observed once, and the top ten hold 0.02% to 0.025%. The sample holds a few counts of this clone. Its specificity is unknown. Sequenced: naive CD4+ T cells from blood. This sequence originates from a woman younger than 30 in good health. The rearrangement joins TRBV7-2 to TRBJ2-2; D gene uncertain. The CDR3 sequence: CASSLVLRSGELFF. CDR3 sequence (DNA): TGTGCCAGCAGCTTAGTTTTGCGTTCCGGGGAGCTGTTTTTT.